These 5 T cell receptor beta chains originate from one sample sequenced in a study of blood T cell repertoires in COVID-19 (dated by TCRdb to between 2020 and 2021). Library prep was done by the immunoSEQ multiplex PCR assay. The table comes from immuneACCESS by way of TCRdb, which keeps in-frame sequences with V and J called. Part of the clones is missing from these tables; in studies checked, under half for an unresolved V gene and the rest for unknown reasons. The sample yields under 300,000 clones; approximately 90% were counted once. The top ten hold approximately 2% of the sample. The sample taken for sequencing was PBMCs or T cells enriched from blood (not recorded which). These receptor sequences come from a woman aged 18 to 35 who had recovered from COVID-19.

Here the CDR3 DNA reads TGTGCCAGCAGTTTAGGGGAGGGCGGCTACACCTTC. This sequence encodes CASSLGEGGYTF. The chain couples TRBV28 to TRBJ1-2; no clear D. CDR3 length: 12 amino acids. Germline V CDR1 and CDR2: MDHEN, SYDVKM. Trimming stripped 2 bases from V and 8 bases from J, with 9 bases between.

The chain employs TRBV28 and TRBJ1-1; tentative D call: TRBD1 (5 bases). The ends were cut back, 3 bases at V and 10 bases at J, with 12 bases in the middle. Germline V gives CDR1 MDHEN, CDR2 SYDVKM. The CDR3 is 12 residues long. The CDR3 bases are TGTGCCAGCAGTTTCGCGGGGGGAGGAGCTTTCTTT. Its translation: CASSFAGGGAFF.

Comment on this clone: Other nucleotide sequences in the sample specify the same CDR3. The chain recombines TRBV18 with TRBJ1-1; TRBD1 might be the D (5 bases). This CDR3 region has 14 residues. The V gene's germline CDR1 is KGHSH and CDR2 LQKENI. V was trimmed by 1 base and J by 1 base, leaving 7 bases between them. The CDR3 DNA reads TGTGCCAGCTCACCACAAGGGGCGAACACTGAAGCTTTCTTT. Residues: CASSPQGANTEAFF.

The chain joins TRBV11-3 to TRBJ1-6; tentatively, D is TRBD1 (6 bases). Germline V CDR1 and CDR2: SGHNT, YENEEA. Trimming took off 1 base at V and 6 bases at J, with 13 bases between the two ends. CDR3 length: 16 amino acids. In DNA, the CDR3 is TGTGCCAGCAGCTTAGTGGGGGGGGCCGGTAATTCACCCCTCCACTTT. It encodes CASSLVGGAGNSPLHF.

This clone was detected a few times. The rearrangement uses TRBV29-1 and TRBJ2-2; TRBD1 agrees at 10 bases. The germline CDR1 and CDR2 sequences are SQVTM and ANQGSEA. V shed 6 bases and J 3 bases; nucleotides not matched to a gene: 7. This CDR3 is built from 15 residues. Written as DNA, the CDR3 is TGCAGCGTCTCCCAAGACAGGGGGCACACCGGGGAGCTGTTTTTT. This translates into CSVSQDRGHTGELFF.